This T cell receptor beta chain was profiled in a study of identical twins. CDR1 and CDR2 from the germline V gene are LNHDA and SQIVND (reference sequence). The junction had 9 bases not matched to a gene; V was cut back by 7 bases and J by 2 bases. The CDR3 is 16 amino acids. This clonotype was seen only a few times. TCRdb independently ran MiXCR on the 5' RACE reads; one entry per CDR3 protein. The repertoire holds some 300,000 distinct CDR3 sequences, with 9% to 15% as singletons. These data are also associated with another study on yellow fever vaccine responses in identical twins.

The chain links TRBV19 to TRBJ2-1; 9 positions match TRBD2. The sequence was collected from a woman between 18 and 29 years old in good health. Material for sequencing was CD8+ T cells sorted from blood. The CDR3 DNA reads as TGTGCCAGTAAGGTACGGGCGGGAGGGCCCTACAATGAGCAGTTCTTC. Its translation is CASKVRAGGPYNEQFF.